Only one count was recorded for the clone carrying this T cell receptor (beta chain). Its specificity is unknown. It was with 60 Vbeta and 13 Jbeta primers that the PCR ran. Original methodology: Approximately 10 million shared chains were among about 80 million unique TCR beta chains counted in a later analysis. Sequencing was performed with immunoSEQ multiplex PCR; in TCRdb, only in-frame clones are kept and a portion is missing. V and J calls and clone size are copied from that table; D and trimming were computed from the DNA. The repertoire holds more than 150,000 clones, with over 70% as singletons. The sample belongs to a study of cytomegalovirus exposure and HLA in healthy donors. The CDR3 is 14 residues long. The germline gives CDR1 MNHEY, CDR2 SVGAGI. Trimming pared 6 bases from V and 4 bases from J, leaving 15 bases between. Broader study findings: TCR beta chain V- and J-gene trimming was linked, in a later analysis, to a missense variant in DCLRE1C. An observed cluster of highly shared sequence variants was recorded as a likely sequencing artifact.

V gene TRBV6-5 combines with J gene TRBJ1-2; no reliable D call. The sequence was collected from a man aged 45-60 years in good health and CMV-seronegative. Material for sequencing was PBMCs. This CDR3 reads CASSNSKTSYGYTF. CDR3 nucleotides: TGTGCCAGCAGCAACAGCAAAACCTCCTATGGCTACACCTTC.